A selection of T cell receptor beta chains follows, all from one sample in a study of OX40 agonist ivuxolimab in advanced cancers. Only in-frame clones appear in the TCRdb table, and some are missing; sequencing was by immunoSEQ multiplex PCR. The sample records 29,000 or so clones, 91% being singletons. The sample here was CD4+ or CD8+ T cells sorted from blood, taken in a trial of the OX40 agonist ivuxolimab. The source is an adult with an advanced solid tumor such as melanoma, head and neck, liver or kidney cancer. CDR3s include the opening cysteine and the closing phenylalanine or tryptophan. A D gene is named only where the DNA matches it firmly. Clone size is given for some rows only: seen once, a few or many times, or a class if the clone is expanded.

j_gene: TRBJ2-6; d_gene: -; v_gene: TRBV7-8; abundance: few; CDR3aa: CASSLALEGPGANVLTF; CDR3nt: TGTGCCAGCAGCTTAGCACTTGAGGGGCCTGGGGCCAACGTCCTGACTTTC
j_gene: TRBJ1-1; d_gene: -; v_gene: TRBV19; abundance: -; CDR3aa: CASSITGGNTEAFF; CDR3nt: TGTGCCAGTAGTATTACGGGGGGAAACACTGAAGCTTTCTTT
j_gene: TRBJ1-4; d_gene: TRBD1; v_gene: TRBV18; abundance: once; CDR3aa: CASSLNRGRRGTNEKLFF; CDR3nt: TGTGCCAGCTCACTAAACAGGGGGCGCCGGGGCACTAATGAAAAACTGTTTTTT
j_gene: TRBJ1-1; d_gene: TRBD1; v_gene: TRBV27; abundance: -; CDR3aa: CASSLGQGSMNTEAFF; CDR3nt: TGTGCCAGCAGTCTCGGACAGGGCAGCATGAACACTGAAGCTTTCTTT
j_gene: TRBJ2-7; d_gene: -; v_gene: TRBV28; abundance: -; CDR3aa: CASSFLSTYEQYF; CDR3nt: TGTGCCAGCAGTTTTCTCAGCACCTACGAGCAGTACTTC
j_gene: TRBJ2-5; d_gene: -; v_gene: TRBV7-9; abundance: -; CDR3aa: CASSLAGHQETQYF; CDR3nt: TGTGCCAGCAGCTTAGCCGGGCACCAAGAGACCCAGTACTTC
j_gene: TRBJ2-7; d_gene: -; v_gene: TRBV4-3; abundance: few; CDR3aa: CASSQGGEISYEQYF; CDR3nt: TGCGCCAGCAGCCAAGGGGGGGAGATCTCCTACGAGCAGTACTTC
j_gene: TRBJ2-1; d_gene: TRBD1; v_gene: TRBV15; abundance: -; CDR3aa: CATSRDDTGVRIEQFF; CDR3nt: TGTGCCACCAGCAGAGATGACACAGGGGTGAGGATTGAGCAGTTCTTC
j_gene: TRBJ1-1; d_gene: -; v_gene: TRBV29-1; abundance: -; CDR3aa: CSVEDHTGVNTEAFF; CDR3nt: TGCAGCGTTGAAGATCATACCGGGGTGAACACTGAAGCTTTCTTT
j_gene: TRBJ1-1; d_gene: -; v_gene: TRBV15; abundance: once; CDR3aa: CATSRGGASGENTEAFF; CDR3nt: TGTGCCACCAGCAGAGGGGGGGCCTCTGGGGAGAACACTGAAGCTTTCTTT
j_gene: TRBJ1-5; d_gene: -; v_gene: TRBV4-1; abundance: -; CDR3aa: CASSQDRDWGNQPQHF; CDR3nt: TGCGCCAGCAGCCAAGATAGGGATTGGGGCAATCAGCCCCAGCATTTT
j_gene: TRBJ2-1; d_gene: TRBD2; v_gene: TRBV6-1; abundance: -; CDR3aa: CASSEAPGLAVHEQFF; CDR3nt: TGTGCCAGCAGTGAAGCCCCGGGACTAGCGGTACATGAGCAGTTCTTC
j_gene: TRBJ2-6; d_gene: -; v_gene: TRBV4-1; abundance: -; CDR3aa: CASSQVTRGNFVLTF; CDR3nt: TGCGCCAGCAGCCAAGTTACCAGGGGAAACTTCGTCCTGACTTTC
j_gene: TRBJ2-7; d_gene: TRBD2; v_gene: TRBV28; abundance: -; CDR3aa: CASILDRLAGAYEQYF; CDR3nt: TGTGCCAGCATCCTGGACCGGCTAGCGGGGGCCTACGAGCAGTACTTC
j_gene: TRBJ2-1; d_gene: TRBD1; v_gene: TRBV7-9; abundance: -; CDR3aa: CASSPDRGFHNEQFF; CDR3nt: TGTGCCAGCAGCCCCGACAGGGGGTTCCACAATGAGCAGTTCTTC
j_gene: TRBJ2-7; d_gene: -; v_gene: TRBV6-5; abundance: once; CDR3aa: CASSYTTSYEQYF; CDR3nt: TGTGCCAGCAGTTACACGACTTCCTACGAGCAGTACTTC
j_gene: TRBJ2-1; d_gene: -; v_gene: TRBV4-1; abundance: -; CDR3aa: CASSQLASGNEQFF; CDR3nt: TGCGCCAGCAGCCAGCTAGCGAGTGGGAATGAGCAGTTCTTC
j_gene: TRBJ1-5; d_gene: -; v_gene: TRBV2; abundance: once; CDR3aa: CASPKNRENQPQHF; CDR3nt: TGTGCCTCCCCGAAAAACCGGGAAAATCAGCCCCAGCATTTT
j_gene: TRBJ1-1; d_gene: -; v_gene: TRBV7-9; abundance: -; CDR3aa: CASSLVPDRNTEAFF; CDR3nt: TGTGCCAGCAGCTTAGTTCCGGACAGGAACACTGAAGCTTTCTTT
j_gene: TRBJ1-2; d_gene: -; v_gene: TRBV5-4; abundance: -; CDR3aa: CASSLGPRGDNYGYTF; CDR3nt: TGTGCCAGCAGCTTGGGGCCGCGGGGGGATAACTATGGCTACACCTTC
j_gene: TRBJ1-6; d_gene: -; v_gene: TRBV27; abundance: -; CDR3aa: CASSFQGNSPLHF; CDR3nt: TGTGCCAGCAGTTTTCAGGGGAATTCACCCCTCCACTTT
j_gene: TRBJ2-1; d_gene: TRBD1; v_gene: TRBV19; abundance: few; CDR3aa: CASRPGQGAYNEQFF; CDR3nt: TGTGCCAGTAGGCCGGGACAGGGAGCTTACAATGAGCAGTTCTTC
j_gene: TRBJ1-5; d_gene: -; v_gene: TRBV19; abundance: -; CDR3aa: CASSPGSRSNQPQHF; CDR3nt: TGTGCCAGTAGCCCGGGTTCCCGAAGCAATCAGCCCCAGCATTTT
j_gene: TRBJ2-1; d_gene: -; v_gene: TRBV28; abundance: -; CDR3aa: CASSPYPAEQFF; CDR3nt: TGTGCCAGCAGTCCTTACCCCGCTGAGCAGTTCTTC
j_gene: TRBJ2-3; d_gene: -; v_gene: TRBV7-9; abundance: -; CDR3aa: CASSFPGRRSGTDTQYF; CDR3nt: TGTGCCAGCAGCTTTCCGGGACGCCGATCTGGCACAGATACGCAGTATTTT
j_gene: TRBJ2-2; d_gene: -; v_gene: TRBV28; abundance: -; CDR3aa: CASTPTGGTGELFF; CDR3nt: TGTGCCAGCACCCCGACCGGGGGCACCGGGGAGCTGTTTTTT
j_gene: TRBJ1-2; d_gene: TRBD1; v_gene: TRBV28; abundance: -; CDR3aa: CASSPTGTGNYGYTF; CDR3nt: TGTGCCAGCAGTCCCACCGGGACAGGGAACTATGGCTACACCTTC
j_gene: TRBJ2-1; d_gene: TRBD2; v_gene: TRBV9; abundance: -; CDR3aa: CASSGKLAGPYNEQFF; CDR3nt: TGTGCCAGCAGCGGAAAACTAGCGGGGCCCTACAATGAGCAGTTCTTC
j_gene: TRBJ1-4; d_gene: TRBD1; v_gene: TRBV6-6; abundance: -; CDR3aa: CASAEGAYEKLFF; CDR3nt: TGTGCCAGCGCTGAGGGGGCTTATGAAAAACTGTTTTTT
j_gene: TRBJ1-1; d_gene: -; v_gene: TRBV11-2; abundance: once; CDR3aa: CASSLGQLMNTEAFF; CDR3nt: TGTGCCAGCAGCTTAGGGCAGCTCATGAACACTGAAGCTTTCTTT
j_gene: TRBJ2-7; d_gene: -; v_gene: TRBV7-2; abundance: -; CDR3aa: CASSFDREAPYEQYF; CDR3nt: TGTGCCAGCAGCTTTGACAGGGAGGCCCCCTACGAGCAGTACTTC
j_gene: TRBJ1-5; d_gene: -; v_gene: TRBV10-3; abundance: -; CDR3aa: CAISEPGEGGDNQPQHF; CDR3nt: TGTGCCATCAGTGAGCCAGGGGAGGGAGGCGACAATCAGCCCCAGCATTTT
j_gene: TRBJ2-2; d_gene: TRBD2; v_gene: TRBV28; abundance: -; CDR3aa: CASSLGLAEGELFF; CDR3nt: TGTGCCAGCAGTTTAGGACTAGCGGAGGGGGAGCTGTTTTTT
j_gene: TRBJ1-6; d_gene: -; v_gene: TRBV7-9; abundance: -; CDR3aa: CASSLGPSSPLHF; CDR3nt: TGTGCCAGCAGCTTAGGCCCCAGTTCACCCCTCCACTTT
j_gene: TRBJ2-1; d_gene: -; v_gene: TRBV28; abundance: -; CDR3aa: CASSLFMAVEQFF; CDR3nt: TGTGCCAGCAGTTTATTTATGGCGGTCGAGCAGTTCTTC
j_gene: TRBJ2-3; d_gene: -; v_gene: TRBV11-2; abundance: -; CDR3aa: CASSFWGEDTQYF; CDR3nt: TGTGCCAGCAGCTTCTGGGGGGAGGATACGCAGTATTTT
j_gene: TRBJ2-1; d_gene: -; v_gene: TRBV7-9; abundance: -; CDR3aa: CASSLSFGSEEKFF; CDR3nt: TGTGCCAGCAGCTTATCCTTTGGGAGCGAGGAAAAGTTCTTC
j_gene: TRBJ2-7; d_gene: -; v_gene: TRBV15; abundance: once; CDR3aa: CATSREASSYEQYF; CDR3nt: TGTGCCACCAGCAGAGAGGCTAGCTCCTACGAGCAGTACTTC
j_gene: TRBJ2-5; d_gene: -; v_gene: TRBV5-5; abundance: -; CDR3aa: CASSLRITGFEETQYF; CDR3nt: TGTGCCAGCAGCTTGCGCATTACAGGGTTCGAAGAGACCCAGTACTTC
j_gene: TRBJ1-1; d_gene: -; v_gene: TRBV5-6; abundance: -; CDR3aa: CASSWPPPMNTEAFF; CDR3nt: TGTGCCAGCAGCTGGCCCCCACCGATGAACACTGAAGCTTTCTTT
j_gene: TRBJ1-1; d_gene: TRBD1; v_gene: TRBV7-9; abundance: -; CDR3aa: CASSLVTGGIGGTEAFF; CDR3nt: TGTGCCAGCAGCTTAGTCACAGGGGGAATTGGTGGCACTGAAGCTTTCTTT
j_gene: TRBJ1-2; d_gene: TRBD1; v_gene: TRBV13; abundance: once; CDR3aa: CARSNRGSNGYTF; CDR3nt: TGTGCCAGGTCGAACAGGGGTAGTAATGGCTACACCTTC
j_gene: TRBJ1-6; d_gene: -; v_gene: TRBV27; abundance: -; CDR3aa: CASSLSGLYNSPLHF; CDR3nt: TGTGCCAGCAGTTTATCCGGCCTATATAATTCACCCCTCCACTTT
j_gene: TRBJ2-7; d_gene: -; v_gene: TRBV7-9; abundance: few; CDR3aa: CASSPLPEQYF; CDR3nt: TGTGCCAGCAGCCCGCTCCCCGAGCAGTACTTC
j_gene: TRBJ2-7; d_gene: -; v_gene: TRBV11-2; abundance: -; CDR3aa: CASSAGTAYEQYF; CDR3nt: TGTGCCAGCAGCGCCGGGACCGCGTACGAGCAGTACTTC
j_gene: TRBJ1-1; d_gene: TRBD1; v_gene: TRBV13; abundance: -; CDR3aa: CASSLGQGEAFF; CDR3nt: TGTGCCAGCAGCCTCGGACAGGGCGAGGCTTTCTTT
j_gene: TRBJ2-7; d_gene: TRBD2; v_gene: TRBV7-6; abundance: -; CDR3aa: CASSLAPTSGGSYEQYF; CDR3nt: TGTGCCAGCAGCTTAGCCCCGACTAGCGGGGGCTCCTACGAGCAGTACTTC